The next 20 T cell receptor beta chains were all read from a single sample in a study of beta chain features in type 1 diabetes (dated by TCRdb to 2016 to 2018). Library generation was performed with the immunoSEQ multiplex PCR assay. The entire amount of isolated RNA was reverse transcribed using the High Capacity cDNA Reverse Transcription Kit, so the sequenced TCRB transcripts were expressed ones. TCRdb stores this immuneACCESS table with in-frame sequences only. Part of the clones is absent; in the studies checked, under half of the shortfall reflects unresolved V genes, and no reason is known for the rest. The sample includes hundreds of thousands of clones, with about 32% observed a single time. The biggest ten clones account for about 0.065% of the sample. The sequencing sample was made of naive CD4+ T cells from blood. The cell subset or site label, as the study defines it: true naive CD4+ T cells. All receptors derive from a man younger than 30 in good health.

Note on this clone: In the same sample, other DNA sequences code for this CDR3. V gene TRBV30 combines with J gene TRBJ1-1; D remains ambiguous. CDR1 and CDR2 from the germline V gene are GTSNPN and SVGIG (reference sequence). The CDR3 runs to 13 residues. V dropped 2 bases and J dropped 0 bases, with 7 bases sitting between them. This CDR3 reads CAWSLSMNTEAFF. The CDR3 coding sequence is TGTGCCTGGAGTCTATCCATGAACACTGAAGCTTTCTTT.

In this sample, this clone turned up a few times. The J gene is TRBJ2-6, the V gene TRBV19; D unresolved. V was cut by 0 bases and J by 4 bases, with 10 bases left in between. This CDR3 spans 16 amino acids. CDR1 is LNHDA and CDR2 is SQIVND in the germline V gene (reference sequence). The DNA for the CDR3 is TGTGCCAGTAGTATAGATCGTCCTCCGGGGGCCAACGTCCTGACTTTC. This encodes CASSIDRPPGANVLTF.

The genes are TRBV7-3 and TRBJ2-2; D gene ambiguous. Germline V CDR1 and CDR2: SGHTA, FQGTGA. V dropped 3 bases and J dropped 2 bases, with 4 bases sitting between them. The CDR3 runs 13 residues. CDR3 region: CASSLSNTGELFF. The CDR3 DNA reads TGTGCCAGCAGCTTGTCAAACACCGGGGAGCTGTTTTTT.

V usage is TRBV25-1 and J usage is TRBJ2-7; 7 nucleotides match TRBD1. The ends lost 8 bases at V and 2 bases at J; junction bases unmatched: 6. The germline CDR1 and CDR2 sequences are MGHDK and SYGVNS. CDR3 length: 13 residues. CDR3 loop: CASGWTGPYEQYF. CDR3 nucleotides: TGTGCCAGCGGATGGACAGGCCCCTACGAGCAGTACTTC.

The chain links TRBV10-3 to TRBJ1-1; 10 bases agree with TRBD1. CDR3 size: 17 residues. Germline V gene sequence: CDR1 ENHRY, CDR2 SYGVKD. The V and J ends lost 0 bases and 6 bases, in that order; junction bases with no gene match: 10. CDR3 in amino acids: CAISESEGQGEEAEAFF. The CDR3 DNA follows: TGTGCCATCAGTGAGTCGGAAGGACAGGGGGAGGAGGCTGAAGCTTTCTTT.

The V and J genes are TRBV2 and TRBJ1-2; D ambiguous. Germline-derived CDR1 and CDR2 are SNHLY and FYNNEI. This CDR3 is built from 12 residues. Trimming stripped 3 bases from V and 7 bases from J, with 9 bases between. The CDR3 DNA reads TGTGCCAGCAGTGACGGGGTCTCTGGCTACACCTTC. It encodes CASSDGVSGYTF. Combining the CDR3 with reference TRBV2 and TRBJ1-2 gives the whole variable domain EPEVTQTPSHQVTQMGQEVILRCVPISNHLYFYWYRQILGQKVEFLVSFYNNEISEKSEIFDDQFSVERPDGSNFTLKIRSTKLEDSAMYFCASSDGVSGYTFGSGTRLTVV.

The chain joins TRBV29-1 to TRBJ2-5; D tentatively reads TRBD1 or TRBD2 (5 bases each). Trimming removed 4 bases from V and 1 base from J, with 10 bases in between. CDR1 is SQVTM and CDR2 is ANQGSEA in the germline V gene. The CDR3 extends over 13 amino acids. The CDR3 nucleotides read TGCAGCGTTGCGGGGCAGTTCCAAGAGACCCAGTACTTC. It codes for CSVAGQFQETQYF.

A single count supports this clone. The V gene is TRBV20-1, the J gene TRBJ1-2; D call uncertain. In germline, CDR1 is DFQATT, CDR2 SNEGSKA (reference sequence). V was cut by 1 base and J by 6 bases, with 6 bases left in between. The CDR3 sequence is 11 residues long. The CDR3, as DNA: TGCAGTGCTAGAGCCCTCCATGGCTACACCTTC. This codes for CSARALHGYTF.

The sample holds a few counts of this clone. J is TRBJ2-5 and V is TRBV5-4, with 7 bases identical to TRBD2. Germline CDR1 SGHNT, CDR2 YYREEE (reference sequence). Germline trimming cut 2 bases from V and 4 bases from J; bases unmatched to any gene: 8. The CDR3 spans 15 residues. CDR3 residues: CASSLTSDPAETQYF. CDR3 coding DNA: TGTGCCAGCAGCTTAACTAGCGATCCCGCAGAGACCCAGTACTTC.

This clone has only a few counts. The chain has TRBV6-1 and TRBJ1-1; 7 nucleotides match TRBD1. This CDR3 region has 13 residues. V gave up 6 bases and J gave up 0 bases; unmatched junction bases: 1. CDR1 MNHNS and CDR2 SASEGT come from the germline V gene. CDR3 DNA sequence: TGTGCCAGCAGCGGGACAGTGAACACTGAAGCTTTCTTT. Translation gives CASSGTVNTEAFF.

This clone came up a few times. DNA for the CDR3: TGTGCCAGCAGCGAACAGGGGAAGGGGCAGCCCCAGCATTTT. Translated, it gives CASSEQGKGQPQHF. The rearrangement links TRBV25-1 to TRBJ1-5, with TRBD1 matching 7 bases. Germline loops: CDR1 MGHDK, CDR2 SYGVNS. This CDR3 region has 14 residues. V shed 6 bases and J 7 bases; nucleotides not matched to a gene: 9. The full variable domain, in which reference TRBV25-1 and TRBJ1-5 provide the parts outside the CDR3, is EADIYQTPRYLVIGTGKKITLECSQTMGHDKMYWYQQDPGMELHLIHYSYGVNSTEKGDLSSESTVSRIRTEHFPLTLESARPSHTSQYLCASSEQGKGQPQHFGDGTRLSIL.

J is TRBJ2-3 and V is TRBV18; D is unclear. The V end lost 3 bases, the J end lost 2 bases, and 9 bases lay between the germline ends. CDR1 KGHSH and CDR2 LQKENI come from the germline V gene. This CDR3 region has 14 residues. The CDR3 is CASSPDAATDTQYF. The CDR3 nucleotides read TGTGCCAGCTCACCGGACGCGGCCACAGATACGCAGTATTTT.

The table lists this clone with a few counts. V usage is TRBV25-1 and J usage is TRBJ1-2; D is uncertain. The length of the CDR3 is 12 residues. Germline loops: CDR1 MGHDK, CDR2 SYGVNS. Trimming removed 6 bases at V and 4 bases at J, with 9 bases between. The CDR3 DNA follows: TGTGCCAGCAGGGGCAGACTCTATGGCTACACCTTC. It yields the protein CASRGRLYGYTF.

The CDR3 bases are TGTGCCAGCAGCTCCTACGGCGAGCAGTACTTC. The encoded protein is CASSSYGEQYF. The rearrangement links TRBV7-2 to TRBJ2-7; the D is unclear. V gave up 4 bases and J gave up 6 bases, with 7 bases separating them. The CDR3 extends over 11 amino acids. CDR1 is SGHTA and CDR2 is FQGNSA in the germline V gene.

The rearrangement links TRBV30 to TRBJ1-1; D not certain. The CDR3 is made up of 14 amino acids. Germline V gene data show CDR1 as GTSNPN and CDR2 as SVGIG (reference sequence). V gave up 3 bases and J gave up 5 bases, with 16 bases separating them. CDR3 nucleotides: TGTGCCTGGAGCGACACCCTCGGTAGGACTGAAGCTTTCTTT. Amino acids: CAWSDTLGRTEAFF.

V usage is TRBV7-9 and J usage is TRBJ2-2; D call uncertain. This CDR3 is built from 14 residues. In germline, CDR1 is SEHNR, CDR2 FQNEAQ (reference sequence). V was clipped by 5 bases and J by 0 bases, with 7 bases between them. DNA of the CDR3: TGTGCCAGCAGCCTCACAACGAACACCGGGGAGCTGTTTTTT. Translating gives CASSLTTNTGELFF.

The CDR3 bases are TGCGCCAGCAGCCAAGAAAAGGGGACGGAGACCCAGTACTTC. Residues: CASSQEKGTETQYF. The V and J genes are TRBV4-3 and TRBJ2-5; tentatively, D is TRBD1 or TRBD2 (5 bases each). The length of the CDR3 is 14 residues. The V end lost 0 bases, the J end lost 5 bases, and 10 bases lay between the germline ends. Germline V lookup: CDR1 LGHNA, CDR2 YSLEER.

The chain carries TRBV18 and TRBJ2-5; no clear D. This CDR3 contains 13 residues. V lost 2 bases and J 1 base, leaving 5 bases between the germline ends. Germline CDR1 KGHSH, CDR2 LQKENI. The CDR3 DNA follows: TGTGCCAGCTCACCAAGCACCCAAGAGACCCAGTACTTC. Translated, it gives CASSPSTQETQYF.

The DNA of the CDR3 is TGTGCCAGCAGCCTCTCTAGCGGAACCTACGAGCAGTACTTC. Protein product: CASSLSSGTYEQYF. The chain employs TRBV28 and TRBJ2-7; 7 nucleotides match TRBD2. The ends lost 6 bases at V and 2 bases at J; junction bases unmatched: 7. Germline V gene lookup returns CDR1 MDHEN and CDR2 SYDVKM. CDR3 length: 14 residues. The variable domain in full, with the rest retrieved from reference TRBV28 and TRBJ2-7, is DVKVTQSSRYLVKRTGEKVFLECVQDMDHENMFWYRQDPGLGLRLIYFSYDVKMKEKGDIPEGYSVSREKKERFSLILESASTNQTSMYLCASSLSSGTYEQYFGPGTRLTVT.

The V call is TRBV29-1, the J call TRBJ2-1, with D perhaps matching TRBD1 (6 bases). In germline, CDR1 is SQVTM, CDR2 ANQGSEA. V was pared by 6 bases and J by 4 bases, with 16 bases between. The CDR3 has 14 residues. DNA of the CDR3: TGCAGCGTAAGACAGGCCGAACTATACAATGAGCAGTTCTTC. Translating it yields CSVRQAELYNEQFF.